Following are 30 T cell receptor beta chains from one sample sequenced in a study of neurological immune-mediated disorders. In TCRdb, the 5' RACE reads were re-called with MiXCR into one record per CDR3 protein. The sample carries 72,000 or so distinct CDR3 sequences, roughly 15% recorded once. The sample taken for sequencing was PBMCs. These receptors were taken from a middle-aged woman in good health.

V is TRBV7-3 and J is TRBJ2-1; TRBD1 might be the D (6 bases). CDR3 length: 14 residues. V shed 9 bases and J shed 5 bases, with 17 bases lying between them. Germline loops: CDR1 SGHTA, CDR2 FQGTGA. The CDR3 nucleotides are TGTGCCAGTAGTATATCGACAGGCAACAATGAGCAGTTCTTC. It encodes CASSISTGNNEQFF.

The table lists this clonotype with many counts. The chain joins TRBV7-9 to TRBJ1-3, with D possibly being TRBD1 (5 bases). CDR3 size: 19 residues. The germline V gene has CDR1 SEHNR and CDR2 FQNEAQ (reference sequence). Trimming pared 5 bases from V and 3 bases from J, leaving 26 bases between. The DNA of the CDR3 is TGTGCCAGCAGCCCCGGTCCAGGGACCGGAACTAGTTATGGAAACACCATATATTTT. It is translated as CASSPGPGTGTSYGNTIYF.

V is TRBV9 and J is TRBJ2-1; D is unresolved. CDR3 length: 14 amino acids. Looked up from germline, CDR1 is SGDLS and CDR2 is YYNGEE. V was pared by 0 bases and J by 0 bases, with 4 bases between. CDR3 bases: TGTGCCAGCAGCGTAGTAGGCTCCTACAATGAGCAGTTCTTC. It specifies CASSVVGSYNEQFF.

This clonotype was seen repeatedly, ten times or more. This chain joins TRBV5-1 and TRBJ2-5; TRBD2 agrees at 8 bases. CDR3 length equals 14 residues. After removal of 5 bases from V and 5 bases from J, the junction contained 8 bases not matched to a gene. From germline, CDR1 is SGHRS and CDR2 YFSETQ. The CDR3 sequence is CASRVGAGEETQYF. CDR3 nucleotide sequence: TGCGCCAGCAGAGTGGGAGCGGGGGAGGAGACCCAGTACTTC.

This clonotype was recorded at least ten times. The genes are TRBV18 and TRBJ1-2; no clear D. V was pared by 4 bases and J by 3 bases, with 9 bases between. Germline loops: CDR1 KGHSH, CDR2 LQKENI. CDR3 length: 13 residues. The CDR3: CASSQETDYGYTF. In DNA, the CDR3 is TGTGCCAGCTCACAAGAGACGGACTATGGCTACACCTTC.

Many counts were recorded for this clonotype. The chain employs TRBV6-5 and TRBJ1-1; D unclear. The germline gives CDR1 MNHEY, CDR2 SVGAGI. With 5 bases removed from V and 0 bases from J, the gap between germline ends came to 16 bases. The CDR3 covers 16 residues. CDR3 protein: CASSPGEDRLNTEAFF. Here the CDR3 DNA reads TGTGCCAGCAGTCCTGGAGAGGACCGACTGAACACTGAAGCTTTCTTT.

In this sample, this clonotype turned up many times. The gene calls are TRBV5-1 and TRBJ2-3, with D perhaps TRBD2 (5 bases). The V gene's germline CDR1 is SGHRS and CDR2 YFSETQ. Trimming cost V 4 bases and J 5 bases, with 14 bases left between them. The CDR3 contains 14 residues. CDR3: CASSKTPGLDTQYF. The DNA of the CDR3 is TGCGCCAGCAGCAAAACACCGGGGTTAGATACGCAGTATTTT. Combining the CDR3 with reference TRBV5-1 and TRBJ2-3 gives the whole variable domain KAGVTQTPRYLIKTRGQQVTLSCSPISGHRSVSWYQQTPGQGLQFLFEYFSETQRNKGNFPGRFSGRQFSNSRSEMNVSTLELGDSALYLCASSKTPGLDTQYFGPGTRLTVL.

Worth noting for this clonotype: A much larger clone differs by one base, so this may be a read error. The chain is built from TRBV5-1 and TRBJ1-2; D gene uncertain. Deletions cut 5 bases from V and 3 bases from J, with 20 bases between. The germline V gene has CDR1 SGHRS and CDR2 YFSETQ. This CDR3 is built from 16 residues. CDR3 DNA sequence: TGCGCCAGCAGTACTGGTCGAAACTCGGAGGACTATGGCTACACCTTC. It yields the protein CASSTGRNSEDYGYTF.

This clonotype was counted a few times. V is TRBV29-1 and J is TRBJ2-1, with D possibly TRBD1 on 6 matching bases. The germline V gene encodes CDR1 SQVTM and CDR2 ANQGSEA. The CDR3 sequence is 14 residues long. V shed 6 bases and J shed 8 bases, with 20 bases lying between them. The DNA for the CDR3 is TGCAGCGTCATGGGGGTTAGGGGGTTCGATGAGCAGTTCTTC. This gives the protein CSVMGVRGFDEQFF.

This chain joins TRBV6-6 and TRBJ1-1, with TRBD1 as a possible D gene (5 bases). This CDR3 is built from 13 residues. V gave up 2 bases and J gave up 6 bases, with 10 bases separating them. The germline V gene has CDR1 MNHNY and CDR2 SVGAGI (reference sequence). This CDR3 reads CASSYGGTPEAFF. Here the CDR3 DNA reads TGTGCCAGCAGTTACGGGGGAACCCCTGAAGCTTTCTTT.

This clonotype was counted ten times or more. The rearrangement uses TRBV4-3 and TRBJ1-2, with 8 bases lining up with TRBD1. In germline, CDR1 is LGHNA, CDR2 YSLEER. Trimming at V came to 0 bases and at J to 5 bases, leaving 8 bases not matched to a gene. The length of the CDR3 is 16 residues. The CDR3: CASSQDPGGETYGYTF. The CDR3 DNA sequence: TGCGCCAGCAGCCAAGACCCAGGGGGCGAGACTTATGGCTACACCTTC.

This clonotype showed up many times. The rearrangement links TRBV6-6 to TRBJ2-5; a weak D match, TRBD1 (7 bases). V lost 0 bases and J 4 bases, leaving 18 bases between the germline ends. CDR3 size: 17 residues. Germline CDR1 reads MNHNY; CDR2 reads SVGAGI (reference sequence). The CDR3 bases are TGTGCCAGCAGTTACTCTCGAAACGGAGGGGGCCGAGAGACCCAGTACTTC. Encoded protein: CASSYSRNGGGRETQYF.

V usage is TRBV19 and J usage is TRBJ1-5, with D possibly being TRBD1 (5 bases). The CDR3 covers 13 residues. CDR1 is LNHDA and CDR2 is SQIVND in the germline V gene (reference sequence). V lost 10 bases and J lost 6, with 16 bases in between. The CDR3 DNA reads as TGTGCCATCGGCCACGGGAGGGGTCAGCCCCAGCATTTT. Its translation: CAIGHGRGQPQHF.

The chain joins TRBV10-1 to TRBJ2-7; 7 nucleotides line up with TRBD1. Trimming took 3 bases from V and 5 from J; bases not matched to a gene: 4. Germline V gene lookup returns CDR1 WNHNN and CDR2 SYGVQD (reference sequence). CDR3 length equals 13 residues. CDR3: CASSDHTGDEQYF. In DNA, the CDR3 is TGCGCCAGCAGTGACCACACAGGGGACGAGCAGTACTTC.

This clonotype has at least ten counts. The chain carries TRBV6-2 or TRBV6-3 and TRBJ1-1, with unresolved D. Germline lookup yields CDR1 MNHEY and CDR2 SVGEGT. The CDR3 totals 13 residues. V was clipped by 2 bases and J by 1 base, with 5 bases between them. The CDR3 reads CASSYGRNTEAFF. The CDR3 DNA is TGTGCCAGCAGTTACGGCAGGAACACTGAAGCTTTCTTT.

This clonotype was found many times. J is TRBJ2-3 and V is TRBV7-2; TRBD2 matches 8 bases. Germline V gives CDR1 SGHTA, CDR2 FQGNSA. The CDR3 has 16 residues. V lost 1 base, J lost 0 bases, and 3 bases stayed unmatched. The CDR3 DNA reads TGTGCCAGCAGCTTAGGGGAGCGGGGGAGCACAGATACGCAGTATTTT. Amino acid sequence: CASSLGERGSTDTQYF.

In its sample, this clonotype was seen many times. The rearrangement links TRBV7-9 to TRBJ2-5, with TRBD1 matching over 9 bases. This CDR3 is 15 amino acids long. Germline values: CDR1 SEHNR, CDR2 FQNEAQ (reference sequence). V lost 4 bases to trimming and J lost 2 bases; unmatched junction nucleotides: 5. CDR3: CASSSHGTGQETQYF. The CDR3 bases are TGTGCCAGCAGCTCCCATGGGACAGGGCAAGAGACCCAGTACTTC.

V is TRBV12-3 or TRBV12-4 and J is TRBJ1-1; a weak D match, TRBD1 (5 bases). V was cut by 6 bases and J by 8 bases, with 13 bases left in between. The CDR3 is 12 residues long. The CDR3 region is CASSLGGDEAFF. CDR3 nucleotide sequence: TGTGCCAGCAGCCTCGGGGGGGACGAAGCTTTCTTT.

This clonotype has a count of ten or more. The gene calls are TRBV6-2 or TRBV6-3 and TRBJ2-1; TRBD2 matches 7 bases. Trimming at V came to 6 bases and at J to 3 bases, leaving 5 bases not matched to a gene. Germline V CDR1 and CDR2: MNHEY, SVGEGT. This CDR3 has 14 residues. The CDR3 coding sequence is TGTGCCAGCAGCACCGGGACTATCTACAATGAGCAGTTCTTC. The encoded protein is CASSTGTIYNEQFF.

This clonotype was seen repeatedly, ten times or more. The rearrangement uses TRBV10-3 and TRBJ1-3; 8 bases map to TRBD1. J lost 3 bases, V lost 3 bases, and 10 bases had no gene match. Germline V gene sequence: CDR1 ENHRY, CDR2 SYGVKD. The CDR3 has 17 residues. Here the CDR3 reads CAISDRGPNFDGNTIYF. The CDR3, as DNA: TGTGCCATCAGTGACAGGGGGCCTAATTTCGATGGAAACACCATATATTTT.

This clonotype was recorded at least ten times. The chain couples TRBV19 to TRBJ2-2; D unclear. Germline CDR1 and CDR2: LNHDA and SQIVND (reference sequence). The CDR3 is 14 amino acids. Trimming shortened V by 3 bases and J by 4 bases, and 9 bases separated the two germline ends. The CDR3 region is CASSIRAGTGELFF. DNA for the CDR3: TGTGCCAGTAGTATTAGGGCTGGCACCGGGGAGCTGTTTTTT.

This clonotype was detected ten times or more. The chain employs TRBV7-2 and TRBJ2-7, with TRBD2 identical over 10 bases. The J segment lost 1 base and the V segment lost 3 bases, leaving 6 bases of the junction unmatched. CDR3 size: 16 residues. From germline, CDR1 is SGHTA and CDR2 FQGNSA. CDR3 bases: TGTGCCAGCAGCTTTCATGTAGCGGGGGGTTCCTACGAGCAGTACTTC. This sequence encodes CASSFHVAGGSYEQYF.

This clonotype was seen at least ten times. The CDR3 region has the DNA TGCGCCAGCAGCCAAGACCCACTCCCTCCTAGCACAGATACGCAGTATTTT. It yields the protein CASSQDPLPPSTDTQYF. The gene calls are TRBV4-3 and TRBJ2-3, with D uncertain. Germline V gene lookup returns CDR1 LGHNA and CDR2 YSLEER. V shed 0 bases and J shed 0 bases, with 13 bases lying between them. The CDR3 covers 17 residues.

Many counts were recorded for this clonotype. The chain links TRBV5-1 to TRBJ2-3, with 10 bases fitting TRBD2. V lost 4 bases, J lost 5 bases, and 19 bases stayed unmatched. Germline V gene sequence: CDR1 SGHRS, CDR2 YFSETQ. This CDR3 contains 19 residues. The CDR3 DNA reads as TGCGCCAGCAGCCGGTCCCGGGGGACTAGCGATGTAGTACAAGATACGCAGTATTTT. Amino acids: CASSRSRGTSDVVQDTQYF.

The chain links TRBV9 to TRBJ2-2; D unresolved. Between the trimmed V and J ends, which lost 0 bases and 5 bases, there was a span of 2 bases. The CDR3 has 12 residues. Germline V gene sequence: CDR1 SGDLS, CDR2 YYNGEE. CDR3 protein: CASSVVTGELFF. The DNA of the CDR3 is TGTGCCAGCAGCGTAGTAACCGGGGAGCTGTTTTTT.

Ten or more counts support this clonotype. This chain joins TRBV6-5 and TRBJ2-2; 9 bases map to TRBD1. The CDR3 totals 16 residues. Germline trimming cut 0 bases from V and 5 bases from J; bases unmatched to any gene: 4. CDR1 and CDR2 from the germline V gene are MNHEY and SVGAGI. The CDR3 DNA sequence: TGTGCCAGCAGTTACTCTAGGACAGGGGTAACCGGGGAGCTGTTTTTT. This translates into CASSYSRTGVTGELFF.

This clonotype has ten or more counts. The chain couples TRBV6-1 to TRBJ2-7; unclear D gene. Between the trimmed V and J ends, which lost 4 bases and 4 bases, there was a span of 11 bases. This CDR3 has 13 residues. Germline V gene lookup returns CDR1 MNHNS and CDR2 SASEGT. In DNA form, the CDR3 reads TGTGCCAGCAGTGTAGGTTTTATATACGAGCAGTACGTC. It is translated as CASSVGFIYEQYV.

This clonotype was detected ten times or more. The chain is built from TRBV20-1 and TRBJ2-5; D might be TRBD2 (5 bases). Trimming left V 0 bases short and J 13 bases short, with 24 bases between. This CDR3 is 15 amino acids long. The germline CDR1 and CDR2 sequences are DFQATT and SNEGSKA (reference sequence). CDR3: CSARDSLARTPSGYF. Written as DNA, the CDR3 is TGCAGTGCTAGAGATAGCCTAGCTAGAACCCCTTCGGGGTACTTC.

To note about this clonotype: A much larger clone is a single base away; this may be a read error. The chain joins TRBV11-2 to TRBJ2-7, with TRBD1 matching over 7 bases. CDR3 length equals 14 residues. Trimming removed 4 bases from V and 4 bases from J; junction bases left unmatched: 7. Germline-derived CDR1 and CDR2 are SGHAT and FQNNGV. The CDR3 spells CASSSGTEGYEQYF. The CDR3 DNA follows: TGTGCCAGCAGCTCCGGGACAGAGGGGTACGAGCAGTACTTC.

Many counts were recorded for this clonotype. The V and J genes are TRBV5-1 and TRBJ2-5; tentative D call: TRBD2 (5 bases). Germline lookup yields CDR1 SGHRS and CDR2 YFSETQ. V was pared by 4 bases and J by 1 base, with 11 bases between. The CDR3 consists of 14 residues. The CDR3 is CASSKDLAQETQYF. CDR3 sequence (DNA): TGCGCCAGCAGCAAGGACTTGGCCCAAGAGACCCAGTACTTC. Combining the CDR3 with reference TRBV5-1 and TRBJ2-5 gives the whole variable domain KAGVTQTPRYLIKTRGQQVTLSCSPISGHRSVSWYQQTPGQGLQFLFEYFSETQRNKGNFPGRFSGRQFSNSRSEMNVSTLELGDSALYLCASSKDLAQETQYFGPGTRLLVL.